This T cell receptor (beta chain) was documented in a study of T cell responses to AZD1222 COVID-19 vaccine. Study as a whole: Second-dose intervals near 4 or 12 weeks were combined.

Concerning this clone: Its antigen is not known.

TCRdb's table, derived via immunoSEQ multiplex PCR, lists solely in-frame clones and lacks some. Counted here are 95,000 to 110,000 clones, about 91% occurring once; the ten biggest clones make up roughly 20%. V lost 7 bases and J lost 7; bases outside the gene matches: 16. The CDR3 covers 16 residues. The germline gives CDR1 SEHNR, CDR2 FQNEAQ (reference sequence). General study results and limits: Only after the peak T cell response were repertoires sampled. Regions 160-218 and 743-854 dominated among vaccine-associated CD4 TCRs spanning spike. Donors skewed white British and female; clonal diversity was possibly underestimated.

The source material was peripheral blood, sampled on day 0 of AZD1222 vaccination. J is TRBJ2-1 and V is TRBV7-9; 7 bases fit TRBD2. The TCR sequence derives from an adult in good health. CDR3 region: CASKNKVGGNQNEQFF. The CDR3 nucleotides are TGTGCCAGCAAAAATAAAGTGGGGGGGAACCAAAATGAGCAGTTCTTC. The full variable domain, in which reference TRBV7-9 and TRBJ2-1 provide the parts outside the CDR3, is DTGVSQNPRHKITKRGQNVTFRCDPISEHNRLYWYRQTLGQGPEFLTYFQNEAQLEKSRLLSDRFSAERPKGSFSTLEIQRTEQGDSAMYLCASKNKVGGNQNEQFFGPGTRLTVL.